A selection of T cell receptor beta chains follows, all from one sample in a study of T cell clonotyping in hematopoietic cell transplantation. TCRdb's copy holds only in-frame clones and misses some; the assay was immunoSEQ multiplex PCR. The table lists about 7,100 clones, over 95% of them singletons. Sequences were derived from PBMCs, sampled 30 days after allogeneic stem cell transplant. The receptors shown here come from a male patient over 55 who had an allogeneic stem cell transplant from a related donor, so the T cells may come from the graft donor. Some clones in this sample may be carry-over from other donors' samples. Both conserved end residues are part of each CDR3. Each record gives: clone size, D gene, J gene, V gene, CDR3 DNA, CDR3 protein. A D gene is named only where the DNA matches it firmly. Clone size is given for some rows only: seen once, a few or many times, or a class if the clone is expanded.

. | . | TRBJ2-7 | TRBV7-2 | TGTGCCAGCAGTTCAGGGTTTGGCGAGCAGTACTTC | CASSSGFGEQYF
. | TRBD2 | TRBJ2-2 | TRBV10-3 | TGTGCCATCACTAGCGGGGCGAACACCGGGGAGCTGTTTTTT | CAITSGANTGELFF
. | TRBD1 | TRBJ2-7 | TRBV28 | TGTGCCAGCAGGACAGGGAGCTACGAGCAGTACTTC | CASRTGSYEQYF
once | TRBD1 | TRBJ1-1 | TRBV9 | TGTGCCAGCAGCGTAGAAGGGGGCCGGGGCACTGAAGCTTTCTTT | CASSVEGGRGTEAFF
. | . | TRBJ2-2 | TRBV7-9 | TGTGCCAGCAGCTTAAGAGGGTCGGGCACCGGGGAGCTGTTTTTT | CASSLRGSGTGELFF
. | . | TRBJ1-1 | TRBV27 | TGTGCCAGCACCACCGGGATAGGGGACGAGAACACTGAAGCTTTCTTT | CASTTGIGDENTEAFF
. | TRBD1 | TRBJ2-7 | TRBV6-1 | TGTGCCAGCAGGGAAAGGACAGGGGCCTACGAGCAGTACTTC | CASRERTGAYEQYF
. | . | TRBJ2-7 | TRBV2 | TGTGCCAGCAAACCCCCGGAAGCAAGATACCACGAGCAGTACTTC | CASKPPEARYHEQYF
few | . | TRBJ2-7 | TRBV27 | TGTGCCAGCAGTCCCTCCTCCGAGGAGGGATACGAGCAGTACTTC | CASSPSSEEGYEQYF
. | . | TRBJ2-6 | TRBV4-3 | TGCGCCAGCAGCCTCGCATCTGGGGCCAACGTCCTGACTTTC | CASSLASGANVLTF
. | . | TRBJ1-5 | TRBV6-5 | TGTGCCAGCAGCCCCCTTGGGGTAGAGGGCCAGCCCCAGCATTTT | CASSPLGVEGQPQHF
. | . | TRBJ1-1 | TRBV18 | TGTGCCACCGCGCTAGGGGCCCAGAACACTGAAGCTTTCTTT | CATALGAQNTEAFF
. | . | TRBJ1-4 | TRBV5-6 | TGTGCCAGCAGCTTGTTATCGGTTTCAGGTGAAAAACTGTTTTTT | CASSLLSVSGEKLFF
. | . | TRBJ1-2 | TRBV7-8 | TGTGCCAGCAGCTTAACTTCTAGAGTGGATGGCTACACCTTC | CASSLTSRVDGYTF
. | TRBD1 | TRBJ1-2 | TRBV29-1 | TGCAGCGTTGAAAAGGGGGCAGAGCCCCCCTATGGCTACACCTTC | CSVEKGAEPPYGYTF
. | . | TRBJ1-5 | TRBV2 | TGTGCCAGCAGCCCTGACAGTAGCAATCAGCCCCAGCATTTT | CASSPDSSNQPQHF
. | TRBD1 | TRBJ1-5 | TRBV15 | TGTGCCACCAGCGGGGGGATGGGACAGTTCAATCAGCCCCAGCATTTT | CATSGGMGQFNQPQHF
. | . | TRBJ1-4 | TRBV4-1 | TGCGCCAGCAGCCAAGATAAAGCGGTCACAACGGTTTTGAATGAAAAACTGTTTTTT | CASSQDKAVTTVLNEKLFF
. | TRBD1 | TRBJ1-1 | TRBV5-4 | TGTGCCAGCAGCTTGGACACAGGGGAAAGAACTGAAGCTTTCTTT | CASSLDTGERTEAFF
. | . | TRBJ2-3 | TRBV27 | TGTGCCAGCAGTTTATTTATACGGGGTAGGGCAGATACGCAGTATTTT | CASSLFIRGRADTQYF
. | . | TRBJ1-2 | TRBV4-2 | TGTGCCAGCAGCCAGCTCCTCCGAGTAGACTATGGCTACACCTTC | CASSQLLRVDYGYTF
. | . | TRBJ1-4 | TRBV29-1 | TGCAGCGTTGAAGGTACTAATAAAAAACTGTTTTTT | CSVEGTNKKLFF
. | . | TRBJ1-4 | TRBV5-1 | TGCGCCAGCAGCTCAGCCAGGGGCGCTAATGAAAAACTGTTTTTT | CASSSARGANEKLFF
once | TRBD2 | TRBJ2-3 | TRBV4-3 | TGCGCCAGCAGCCAAGATCTGGGGACTAGCGGGGGCCGGGATACGCAGTATTTT | CASSQDLGTSGGRDTQYF
. | . | TRBJ1-1 | TRBV2 | TGTGCCAGCAGCCTCGATGGGGGCACTGAAGCTTTCTTT | CASSLDGGTEAFF
. | . | TRBJ1-6 | TRBV7-3 | TGTGCCAGCAGCTTAGACCGAGGATCCCCCCTCCACTTT | CASSLDRGSPLHF
once | . | TRBJ1-1 | TRBV5-1 | TGCGCCAGCAGCCCCAGTAAGGAGGCTGAAGCTTTCTTT | CASSPSKEAEAFF
once | . | TRBJ2-1 | TRBV6-5 | TGTGCCAGCAGTTCTCCTAACTACAATGAGCAGTTCTTC | CASSSPNYNEQFF
. | . | TRBJ1-1 | TRBV4-1 | TGCGCCAGCAGCCTTCAATTTACTACGGAGAACACTGAAGCTTTCTTT | CASSLQFTTENTEAFF
. | . | TRBJ2-2 | TRBV7-9 | TGTGCCAGCAGCTTAGTAGGGGTCGGGGAGCTGTTTTTT | CASSLVGVGELFF
once | . | TRBJ1-1 | TRBV25-1 | TGTGCCAGCAGTAAACAGGGACGGACTGAAGCTTTCTTT | CASSKQGRTEAFF
. | TRBD1 | TRBJ1-5 | TRBV4-1 | TGCGCCAGCAGCTTTCGGACAGAGACAGGGGTAAATCAGCCCCAGCATTTT | CASSFRTETGVNQPQHF
. | TRBD1 | TRBJ1-5 | TRBV30 | TGTGCCTGGAGTCACAGGGGCCTCAGCAATCAGCCCCAGCATTTT | CAWSHRGLSNQPQHF
. | TRBD1 | TRBJ2-2 | TRBV7-3 | TGTGCCAGCAGCTTGACAGGGGGGGACGACACCGGGGAGCTGTTTTTT | CASSLTGGDDTGELFF
. | . | TRBJ1-2 | TRBV15 | TGTGCCACCAGCAGAGGTGGGGGAGACTATGGCTACACCTTC | CATSRGGGDYGYTF
. | . | TRBJ2-7 | TRBV4-3 | TGCGCCAGCAGCCAAGTCCTTGGAAGGCACGAGCAGTACTTC | CASSQVLGRHEQYF
. | . | TRBJ2-3 | TRBV4-2 | TGTGCCAGCAGCCAAGAATTACAGGCCGATACGCAGTATTTT | CASSQELQADTQYF
. | . | TRBJ2-7 | TRBV15 | TGTGCCACCAGCAGGGATAGGGGAAACGAGCAGTACTTC | CATSRDRGNEQYF
. | . | TRBJ2-7 | TRBV13 | TGTGCCAGCAGCTTCGGGGAAAGCTCCTACGAGCAGTACTTC | CASSFGESSYEQYF